The 32 T cell receptor beta chains below all came from one sample that was sequenced in a study of T cell repertoires in cytomegalovirus infection. TCRdb analysed the reads with MiXCR anew, one entry per CDR3 protein. The sample lists about 260,000 distinct CDR3 sequences, roughly 13% seen once, with around 8.8% in the top ten. Sample: PBMCs. The source is a human donor in good health (CMV status not recorded). Some clones in this sample may be carry-over from other donors' samples.

There are a few counts of this clonotype. The V gene is TRBV5-4, the J gene TRBJ2-5; possibly TRBD2 for D (6 bases). The CDR3 consists of 14 residues. V was pared by 4 bases and J by 2 bases, with 12 bases between. CDR1 and CDR2 from the germline V gene are SGHNT and YYREEE (reference sequence). CDR3 residues: CASSARDLQETQYF. Written as DNA, the CDR3 is TGTGCCAGCAGCGCACGGGACTTACAAGAGACCCAGTACTTC.

This clonotype was found many times. This sequence joins TRBV7-8 and TRBJ2-2; D not certain. Germline loops: CDR1 SGHVS, CDR2 FQNEAQ. The V and J ends lost 6 bases and 1 base respectively, with 12 bases between them. The CDR3 sequence is 15 residues long. The CDR3 sequence is CASRTLTENTGELFF. DNA of the CDR3: TGTGCCAGCAGGACTTTAACAGAGAACACCGGGGAGCTGTTTTTT.

The V call is TRBV27, the J call TRBJ2-1; a possible D gene is TRBD1 (5 bases). There are 13 residues in the CDR3. Looked up from germline, CDR1 is MNHEY and CDR2 is SMNVEV (reference sequence). Trimming pared 6 bases from V and 9 bases from J, leaving 15 bases between. In DNA, the CDR3 is TGTGCCAGCAGCTTTCAGGGAACAGCTGAGCAGTTCTTC. It codes for CASSFQGTAEQFF.

The rearrangement uses TRBV19 and TRBJ2-4; maybe TRBD2 (5 bases). The length of the CDR3 is 16 residues. The V gene lost 2 bases and the J gene lost 6 bases, with 17 bases spanning the gap. Germline V gives CDR1 LNHDA, CDR2 SQIVND (reference sequence). The CDR3 bases are TGTGCCAGTAGTATACTAGGTGCGGGTCCAGTAAACATTCAGTACTTC. This sequence encodes CASSILGAGPVNIQYF.

The CDR3 DNA reads as TGCAGTGCTAGGGGAGAGCCGGAGCAGCCCCAGCATTTT. This codes for CSARGEPEQPQHF. V is TRBV20-1 and J is TRBJ1-5; no reliable D call. V lost 3 bases and J 7 bases, leaving 13 bases between the germline ends. The CDR3 spans 13 residues. Germline V CDR1 and CDR2: DFQATT, SNEGSKA (reference sequence).

This clonotype was observed many times. This rearrangement joins TRBV24-1 to TRBJ1-5; D is unresolved. The V and J ends lost 4 bases and 6 bases respectively, with 9 bases between them. The CDR3 loop spans 13 amino acids. Germline V gene lookup returns CDR1 KGHDR and CDR2 SFDVKD. The CDR3 loop is CATSESDTQPQHF. CDR3 bases: TGTGCCACCAGTGAAAGCGACACTCAGCCCCAGCATTTT.

The chain recombines TRBV20-1 with TRBJ1-3; D is uncertain. The germline gives CDR1 DFQATT, CDR2 SNEGSKA (reference sequence). V was pared by 3 bases and J by 0 bases, with 9 bases between. The CDR3 is made up of 14 amino acids. The CDR3 protein is CSARAGNSGNTIYF. The CDR3 nucleotides read TGCAGTGCTAGGGCCGGGAACTCTGGAAACACCATATATTTT.

This chain connects TRBV6-1 to TRBJ2-2, with D perhaps matching TRBD2 (5 bases). The V end was cut by 4 bases, the J end by 2 bases, with 11 bases between. In germline, CDR1 is MNHNS, CDR2 SASEGT. The CDR3 runs to 15 residues. The CDR3 region has the DNA TGTGCCAGCAGTGCTACAAGGACTAACACCGGGGAGCTGTTTTTT. Protein product: CASSATRTNTGELFF.

This clonotype has just a few counts. The CDR3 region is CASSPYGVVSFGEQYF. CDR3 bases: TGTGCCAGCAGCCCGTACGGGGTCGTGAGTTTCGGGGAGCAGTACTTC. This sequence joins TRBV5-6 and TRBJ2-7; TRBD2 might be the D (5 bases). The CDR3 is made up of 16 amino acids. The V gene's germline CDR1 is SGHDT and CDR2 YYEEEE. Trimming took 4 bases from V and 7 from J, leaving 24 bases between them.

The rearrangement uses TRBV10-2 and TRBJ1-1, with D unclear. Germline V gene sequence: CDR1 WSHSY, CDR2 SAAADI. This CDR3 has 14 residues. The V end lost 2 bases, the J end lost 4 bases, and 11 bases lay between the germline ends. This CDR3 reads CASSEVVVGTEAFF. CDR3 in DNA: TGCGCCAGCAGTGAGGTGGTCGTAGGCACTGAAGCTTTCTTT.

The chain recombines TRBV4-3 with TRBJ2-1; D might be TRBD2 (6 bases). The length of the CDR3 is 15 residues. Germline V lookup: CDR1 LGHNA, CDR2 YSLEER. V lost 0 bases to trimming and J lost 7 bases, with 13 bases between them. This CDR3 reads CASSQELALRNEQFF. The CDR3 DNA sequence: TGCGCCAGCAGCCAAGAACTAGCATTAAGGAATGAGCAGTTCTTC.

This clonotype showed up many times. The V and J genes are TRBV7-2 and TRBJ2-3; TRBD2 is a possible D gene (7 bases). Deletions cut 5 bases from V and 4 bases from J, with 19 bases between. CDR1 is SGHTA, CDR2 FQGNSA, per germline. There are 16 residues in the CDR3. The CDR3 sequence is CASSLRRERGADTQYF. The CDR3, as DNA: TGTGCCAGCAGCCTAAGGCGGGAGAGGGGGGCAGATACGCAGTATTTT.

Only a few counts were recorded for this clonotype. The V call is TRBV6-1, the J call TRBJ2-3, with 10 bases lining up with TRBD1. The CDR3 runs to 18 residues. Trimming removed 5 bases from V and 6 bases from J; junction bases left unmatched: 17. Germline V gene lookup returns CDR1 MNHNS and CDR2 SASEGT. In nucleotides, the CDR3 is TGTGCCAGCAGTCTGGACCCTTTTAGACAGGGGGCTGCTGATACGCAGTATTTT. It translates to CASSLDPFRQGAADTQYF.

This clonotype was recorded at least ten times. The rearrangement joins TRBV7-6 to TRBJ2-2; D is undetermined. Trimming took off 5 bases at V and 5 bases at J, with 12 bases between the two ends. CDR1 is SGHVS, CDR2 FNYEAQ, per germline. The CDR3 extends over 14 amino acids. In DNA form, the CDR3 reads TGTGCCAGCAGCCGAGTCCGGGCTACCGGGGAGCTGTTTTTT. Its protein product is CASSRVRATGELFF.

This clonotype was seen ten or more times. The chain is built from TRBV4-2 and TRBJ2-2; D possibly corresponds to TRBD2 (5 bases). V lost 4 bases, J lost 3 bases, and 15 bases lay in between. Germline CDR1 and CDR2: LGHNA and YNFKEQ. The CDR3 has 16 amino acids. The CDR3 protein is CASSPRTGKDTGELFF. DNA of the CDR3: TGTGCCAGCAGCCCTAGAACCGGGAAGGACACCGGGGAGCTGTTTTTT.

The chain has TRBV20-1 and TRBJ1-4, with D hard to call. V was trimmed by 0 bases and J by 0 bases, leaving 8 bases between them. CDR1 DFQATT and CDR2 SNEGSKA come from the germline V gene (reference sequence). This CDR3 contains 15 residues. CDR3 sequence (DNA): TGCAGTGCTAGAGATTCAGGAGCAACTAATGAAAAACTGTTTTTT. Translation: CSARDSGATNEKLFF.

This clonotype was recorded at least ten times. The chain uses TRBV7-2 and TRBJ2-2, with 9 bases that match TRBD1. The V gene's germline CDR1 is SGHTA and CDR2 FQGNSA. With V trimmed by 5 bases and J by 7 bases, 5 bases remained unmatched. CDR3 length equals 14 residues. The DNA of the CDR3 is TGTGCCAGCAGCCCAGACAGGGGGATCGGGGAGCTGTTTTTT. Protein product: CASSPDRGIGELFF.

In this sample, this clonotype turned up many times. This chain joins TRBV6-2 or TRBV6-3 and TRBJ2-2; 8 nucleotides agree with TRBD2. Germline lookup yields CDR1 MNHEY and CDR2 SVGEGT. With V trimmed by 2 bases and J by 3 bases, 5 bases remained unmatched. This CDR3 region has 16 residues. This chain's CDR3 is CASSYGDSGDTGELFF. The CDR3 DNA follows: TGTGCCAGCAGTTACGGAGATAGCGGGGACACCGGGGAGCTGTTTTTT.

A note on this clonotype: A much bigger clone sits one base away, suggesting this may be a read error. V and J are TRBV11-2 and TRBJ2-1; TRBD2 might be the D (5 bases). This CDR3 region has 14 residues. Germline-derived CDR1 and CDR2 are SGHAT and FQNNGV. The V gene lost 4 bases and the J gene lost 9 bases, with 16 bases spanning the gap. CDR3 amino acids: CASSSGDYLVEQFF. The CDR3 DNA is TGTGCCAGCAGCTCGGGCGACTATCTGGTTGAGCAGTTCTTC.

The rearrangement uses TRBV10-3 and TRBJ1-2; 7 nucleotides align to TRBD1. This CDR3 is 13 amino acids long. Germline CDR1 reads ENHRY; CDR2 reads SYGVKD. V trimming: 9 bases; J trimming: 2 bases; junction bases outside the gene matches: 6. The DNA for the CDR3 is TGTGCCATTGGACAGGAGGTGAACTATGGCTACACCTTC. Its protein is CAIGQEVNYGYTF.

V is TRBV12-3 or TRBV12-4 and J is TRBJ2-5, with D perhaps matching TRBD2 (6 bases). Between the trimmed V and J ends, which lost 3 bases and 5 bases, there was a span of 10 bases. This CDR3 has 13 amino acids. The CDR3, as DNA: TGTGCCAGCAGTTTGGGGGAGGTTGAGACCCAGTACTTC. Amino acids: CASSLGEVETQYF.

The rearrangement uses TRBV20-1 and TRBJ2-7; a weak D match, TRBD2 (6 bases). Germline V gives CDR1 DFQATT, CDR2 SNEGSKA (reference sequence). The CDR3 extends over 13 amino acids. V was cut by 8 bases and J by 5 bases, with 19 bases left in between. CDR3 nucleotides: TGCAGTCCCTCCGGCGGGAATGGTAACGAGCAGTACTTC. It specifies CSPSGGNGNEQYF.

In this sample, this clonotype turned up many times. The chain recombines TRBV7-2 with TRBJ2-1; 11 bases fit TRBD2. The germline V gene has CDR1 SGHTA and CDR2 FQGNSA. The J segment lost 6 bases and the V segment lost 1 base, leaving 2 bases of the junction unmatched. The CDR3 loop spans 15 amino acids. The CDR3 region has the DNA TGTGCCAGCAGCTTAGACACTAGCGGGAGCAATGAGCAGTTCTTC. It specifies CASSLDTSGSNEQFF.

The V call is TRBV4-1, the J call TRBJ1-1; TRBD1 is a possible D gene (5 bases). This CDR3 comprises 15 residues. V gave up 1 base and J gave up 4 bases, with 13 bases separating them. Per the germline V gene, CDR1 is MGHRA and CDR2 is YSYEKL. The CDR3 DNA sequence: TGCGCCAGCAGCCAAGCGGGGCTGGGGCCCACTGAAGCTTTCTTT. The encoded protein is CASSQAGLGPTEAFF.

The V gene is TRBV20-1, the J gene TRBJ2-7; D not certain. V was cut by 0 bases and J by 5 bases, with 14 bases left in between. This CDR3 has 14 amino acids. Germline V gene lookup returns CDR1 DFQATT and CDR2 SNEGSKA (reference sequence). The CDR3 sequence: CSARDVGSHHEQYF. CDR3 nucleotides: TGCAGTGCTAGAGATGTTGGCAGCCACCACGAGCAGTACTTC.

A remark on this clonotype: A read error may explain this, as a much larger clone is one base away. The rearrangement links TRBV7-2 to TRBJ2-5; possibly TRBD2 for D (5 bases). With 8 bases removed from V and 3 bases from J, the gap between germline ends came to 13 bases. This CDR3 region has 13 residues. Germline CDR1 reads SGHTA; CDR2 reads FQGNSA. The CDR3 sequence: CASRTSSKETQYF. The CDR3 coding sequence is TGTGCCAGCCGCACTAGTTCTAAAGAGACCCAGTACTTC.

Ten or more counts support this clonotype. The rearrangement joins TRBV6-2 or TRBV6-3 to TRBJ1-1, with D possibly being TRBD1 (5 bases). Trimming stripped 0 bases from V and 4 bases from J, with 9 bases between. The CDR3 length is 14 residues. Germline V CDR1 and CDR2: MNHEY, SVGEGT. The CDR3 DNA is TGTGCCAGCAGTTACTCGGGACCGCGCACTGAAGCTTTCTTT. Amino acid sequence: CASSYSGPRTEAFF.

This clonotype was counted ten times or more. This chain links TRBV11-2 with TRBJ2-2, with TRBD1 matching over 9 bases. CDR3 length: 16 amino acids. V was pared by 5 bases and J by 7 bases, with 11 bases of the junction left unmatched. Germline V lookup: CDR1 SGHAT, CDR2 FQNNGV. This CDR3 is CASSARGTGGLGELFF. DNA for the CDR3: TGTGCCAGCAGCGCGAGGGGTACAGGGGGCCTCGGGGAGCTGTTTTTT.

This rearrangement joins TRBV12-5 to TRBJ1-5, with 9 nucleotides matching TRBD1. Germline V gives CDR1 LGHNT, CDR2 FRNRAP. The CDR3 is 18 residues long. Trimming took 7 bases from V and 0 from J; bases not matched to a gene: 13. CDR3 region: CASAKGGQGLYSNQPQHF. The CDR3 nucleotides read TGTGCTAGTGCCAAAGGGGGACAGGGCCTTTATAGCAATCAGCCCCAGCATTTT.

About this clonotype: A junction boundary mismatches the germline segment, possibly from a read error. This rearrangement joins TRBV6-4 to TRBJ2-1, with D maybe TRBD2 (6 bases). The CDR3 sequence is 15 residues long. Germline assignment: CDR1 MRHNA and CDR2 SNTAGT. CDR3 in amino acids: CASSDSEGSYNKQFF. For the CDR3, the DNA is TGTGCCAGCAGTGACTCGGAGGGCTCCTACAATAAGCAGTTCTTC.

V usage is TRBV25-1 and J usage is TRBJ1-2; the D is unclear. V shed 4 bases and J shed 0 bases, with 6 bases lying between them. Looked up from germline, CDR1 is MGHDK and CDR2 is SYGVNS. This CDR3 comprises 13 residues. As DNA, the CDR3 is TGTGCCAGCAGTGTGTCATCTAACTATGGCTACACCTTC. Translating gives CASSVSSNYGYTF.

This clonotype has just one count. This sequence joins TRBV2 and TRBJ2-7; 12 bases fit TRBD2. The CDR3 has 17 amino acids. From germline, CDR1 is SNHLY and CDR2 FYNNEI. V trimming: 8 bases; J trimming: 2 bases; junction bases outside the gene matches: 13. The CDR3 region is CASYGTSGHSETYEQYF. The CDR3, as DNA: TGTGCCAGCTACGGGACTAGCGGGCACAGCGAAACCTACGAGCAGTACTTC.